The 29 T cell receptor beta chains below come from one sample, sequenced in a study of cytomegalovirus exposure and HLA in healthy donors. This PCR relied on a set of 60 Vbeta primers and 13 Jbeta primers. Libraries were prepared by immunoSEQ multiplex PCR; TCRdb keeps only in-frame clonotypes and omits some of them. This table holds roughly 200,000 clones, around 85% found once. Material: PBMCs. These receptors were taken from a woman in her fifties or sixties in good health and CMV-seronegative.

The CDR3 region is CASSQVGTIQETQYF. In nucleotides, the CDR3 is TGCGCCAGCAGCCAAGTCGGAACTATCCAAGAGACCCAGTACTTC. This chain joins TRBV4-1 and TRBJ2-5; D not resolved. V was trimmed by 1 base and J by 1 base, leaving 10 bases between them. Germline V CDR1 and CDR2: MGHRA, YSYEKL. The CDR3 runs to 15 residues.

The rearrangement uses TRBV27 and TRBJ1-2, with D perhaps matching TRBD1 (6 bases). Germline V gene sequence: CDR1 MNHEY, CDR2 SMNVEV (reference sequence). Trimming cost V 6 bases and J 3 bases, with 14 bases left between them. CDR3 length: 14 residues. This CDR3 is CASSPAGADYGYTF. CDR3 coding DNA: TGTGCCAGCAGCCCCGCGGGGGCCGACTATGGCTACACCTTC.

The rearrangement joins TRBV5-1 to TRBJ2-3; D remains ambiguous. The CDR3 sequence is 12 residues long. V was cut by 4 bases and J by 2 bases, with 5 bases left in between. In germline, CDR1 is SGHRS, CDR2 YFSETQ. The CDR3 sequence is CASSQNTDTQYF. The CDR3 DNA is TGCGCCAGCAGCCAAAACACAGATACGCAGTATTTT.

J is TRBJ2-1 and V is TRBV5-1; 8 nucleotides agree with TRBD2. V shed 5 bases and J 9 bases; nucleotides not matched to a gene: 7. CDR3 length: 13 amino acids. Germline CDR1 SGHRS, CDR2 YFSETQ. The CDR3 DNA is TGCGCCAGCAGGAGAGCGGGAGATTCTGAGCAGTTCTTC. It translates to CASRRAGDSEQFF.

Only a few counts were recorded for this clone. The chain employs TRBV30 and TRBJ1-1; 9 bases fit TRBD1. V lost 5 bases, J lost 5 bases, and 12 bases stayed unmatched. CDR1 and CDR2 from the germline V gene are GTSNPN and SVGIG (reference sequence). CDR3 size: 15 residues. For the CDR3, the DNA is TGTGCCTGGTCCTCCTGGAGGACAGGGGATACTGAAGCTTTCTTT. Its protein product is CAWSSWRTGDTEAFF.

The J gene is TRBJ2-3, the V gene TRBV2; 11 bases map to TRBD2. This CDR3 region has 16 residues. The germline gives CDR1 SNHLY, CDR2 FYNNEI. Trimming took 6 bases from V and 1 from J; bases not matched to a gene: 6. The CDR3 is CASSATSGAGTDTQYF. In DNA, the CDR3 is TGTGCCAGCAGCGCGACTAGCGGGGCGGGCACAGATACGCAGTATTTT.

The chain has TRBV4-3 and TRBJ2-7; 8 bases line up with TRBD1. The CDR3 loop spans 14 amino acids. Trimming cost V 0 bases and J 2 bases; bases outside gene matches: 0. The V gene's germline CDR1 is LGHNA and CDR2 YSLEER. CDR3 nucleotides: TGCGCCAGCAGCCAAGACAGGGGGCCCTACGAGCAGTACTTC. The encoded protein is CASSQDRGPYEQYF.

Here the CDR3 reads CAGTHDRTYEQYF. The CDR3 nucleotides read TGCGCCGGCACTCATGACAGGACCTACGAGCAGTACTTC. V and J are TRBV10-1 and TRBJ2-7, with a tentative D call TRBD1 (6 bases). The CDR3 runs 13 residues. The germline CDR1 and CDR2 sequences are WNHNN and SYGVQD (reference sequence). V gave up 11 bases and J gave up 2 bases, with 16 bases separating them.

This chain uses TRBV7-8 with TRBJ2-7; 12 bases agree with TRBD2. The V gene end was trimmed by 0 bases and the J gene end by 1 base; junction bases not matched to a gene: 4. CDR1 and CDR2 from the germline V gene are SGHVS and FQNEAQ. The length of the CDR3 is 17 residues. CDR3 nucleotide sequence: TGTGCCAGCAGCTTAGCGCTAGCGGGAGGGAGGTCCTACGAGCAGTACTTC. This codes for CASSLALAGGRSYEQYF.

The rearrangement links TRBV28 to TRBJ2-7, with 7 positions matching TRBD1. Germline values: CDR1 MDHEN, CDR2 SYDVKM. The CDR3 has 14 amino acids. After removal of 1 base from V and 3 bases from J, the junction contained 3 bases not matched to a gene. This CDR3 reads CASSLSGQNYEQYF. The CDR3, as DNA: TGTGCCAGCAGTTTATCGGGACAGAACTACGAGCAGTACTTC. The full variable domain, completed using reference TRBV28 and TRBJ2-7, is DVKVTQSSRYLVKRTGEKVFLECVQDMDHENMFWYRQDPGLGLRLIYFSYDVKMKEKGDIPEGYSVSREKKERFSLILESASTNQTSMYLCASSLSGQNYEQYFGPGTRLTVT.

This clone was detected once. The V gene is TRBV14, the J gene TRBJ2-5; perhaps TRBD2 as D (5 bases). The germline V and J ends were trimmed by 1 base and 7 bases, with 13 bases remaining between them. This CDR3 region has 14 residues. The germline V gene has CDR1 SGHDN and CDR2 FVKESK. The CDR3 spells CASSQGGVLGTQYF. The CDR3 DNA reads TGTGCCAGCAGCCAAGGGGGAGTTTTAGGGACCCAGTACTTC.

The chain has TRBV27 and TRBJ2-2; perhaps TRBD2 as D (5 bases). This CDR3 has 15 amino acids. The germline V gene encodes CDR1 MNHEY and CDR2 SMNVEV (reference sequence). V dropped 5 bases and J dropped 8 bases, with 18 bases sitting between them. The CDR3 sequence is CASSPVGSPAGELFF. CDR3 sequence (DNA): TGTGCCAGCAGTCCAGTGGGGAGTCCGGCGGGGGAGCTGTTTTTT.

The CDR3, as DNA: TGTGCCAGCAGCTTACTAGCGGGAGGGCCTGGTAACTACGAGCAGTACTTC. It codes for CASSLLAGGPGNYEQYF. This chain connects TRBV7-6 to TRBJ2-7; 12 bases are shared with TRBD2. V lost 2 bases and J lost 3; bases outside the gene matches: 8. Germline V gene lookup returns CDR1 SGHVS and CDR2 FNYEAQ. The CDR3 sequence is 17 residues long.

This clone was observed a handful of times. The chain employs TRBV27 and TRBJ2-7; 8 bases map to TRBD2. This CDR3 region has 14 residues. Germline lookup yields CDR1 MNHEY and CDR2 SMNVEV (reference sequence). J lost 3 bases, V lost 2 bases, and 3 bases had no gene match. The CDR3 nucleotides read TGTGCCAGCAGTTTAACTAGCGGCTTCTACGAGCAGTACTTC. It codes for CASSLTSGFYEQYF.

The chain uses TRBV5-8 and TRBJ2-3; TRBD1 aligns across 8 bases. Germline V CDR1 and CDR2: SGHTS, YDEGEE. Trimming cost V 0 bases and J 10 bases; bases outside gene matches: 4. The CDR3 spans 13 residues. The DNA of the CDR3 is TGTGCCAGCAGCTTGGGACAGGGGAACCCGCAGTATTTT. This encodes CASSLGQGNPQYF.

The chain couples TRBV6-5 to TRBJ2-7; 10 positions agree with TRBD2. CDR1 MNHEY and CDR2 SVGAGI come from the germline V gene. The J segment lost 6 bases and the V segment lost 0 bases, leaving 8 bases of the junction unmatched. The CDR3 has 16 amino acids. In nucleotides, the CDR3 is TGTGCCAGCAGTTACTCTAACCTAGCGGGAGTCCGCGAGCAGTACTTC. Residues: CASSYSNLAGVREQYF.

The genes are TRBV7-9 and TRBJ2-5; 11 bases are a match to TRBD2. The length of the CDR3 is 14 residues. With 4 bases clipped from V and 5 bases from J, the junction kept 3 bases outside the gene matches. CDR1 is SEHNR and CDR2 is FQNEAQ in the germline V gene (reference sequence). CDR3 sequence (DNA): TGTGCCAGCAGCTCATCTAGCGGGAGGGAGACCCAGTACTTC. Its protein is CASSSSSGRETQYF.

The chain uses TRBV6-1 and TRBJ1-5; D is unresolved. Germline CDR1 reads MNHNS; CDR2 reads SASEGT. V lost 7 bases and J 2 bases, leaving 12 bases between the germline ends. The CDR3 is 14 amino acids. The CDR3 nucleotides read TGTGCCAGCACCCCCTTCACGGGCAATCAGCCCCAGCATTTT. Its translation is CASTPFTGNQPQHF.

This sequence joins TRBV4-1 and TRBJ1-2; maybe TRBD1 (6 bases). This CDR3 region has 16 residues. Per germline, CDR1 MGHRA and CDR2 YSYEKL. V lost 0 bases to trimming and J lost 2 bases, with 13 bases between them. In nucleotides, the CDR3 is TGCGCCAGCAGCCAAGATGTTTGGGGGCGCAACTATGGCTACACCTTC. Amino acid sequence: CASSQDVWGRNYGYTF.

For this clone: The junction departs from germline at one end; a sequencing error may be responsible. This chain links TRBV7-9 with TRBJ1-1, with D tentatively TRBD1 (5 bases). The CDR3 spans 15 residues. Germline V lookup: CDR1 SEHNR, CDR2 FQNEAQ (reference sequence). CDR3 loop: CSSSSERGLNTEAFF. CDR3 DNA sequence: TGTTCCAGCAGCTCTGAACGGGGGTTGAACACTGAAGCTTTCTTT.

This CDR3 is CASSLGAGVGRGELFF. For the CDR3, the DNA is TGCGCCAGCAGCTTGGGGGCCGGGGTCGGTCGCGGGGAGCTGTTTTTT. V gene TRBV5-1 combines with J gene TRBJ2-2, with D maybe TRBD2 (5 bases). V lost 0 bases to trimming and J lost 7 bases, with 16 bases between them. CDR3 size: 16 residues. Per germline, CDR1 SGHRS and CDR2 YFSETQ.

The V and J genes are TRBV9 and TRBJ2-7; TRBD2 aligns across 13 bases. The CDR3 loop spans 16 amino acids. Germline V gives CDR1 SGDLS, CDR2 YYNGEE. The trim removed 3 bases at V and 3 bases at J, leaving 6 bases unmatched. The CDR3 region has the DNA TGTGCCAGCAGCGGAAGGACTAGCGGGAGTATCTACGAGCAGTACTTC. Its translation: CASSGRTSGSIYEQYF.

The chain links TRBV4-3 to TRBJ2-1; 8 bases match TRBD2. CDR1 LGHNA and CDR2 YSLEER come from the germline V gene. V lost 0 bases to trimming and J lost 2 bases; unmatched junction nucleotides: 9. The length of the CDR3 is 18 residues. Here the CDR3 DNA reads TGCGCCAGCAGCCAAGATCTTCGTGGCGGGAGGACCTACAATGAGCAGTTCTTC. Translation gives CASSQDLRGGRTYNEQFF.

The rearrangement uses TRBV4-3 and TRBJ1-1; D unresolved. The CDR3 is made up of 15 amino acids. V was pared by 0 bases and J by 2 bases, with 10 bases between. Per the germline V gene, CDR1 is LGHNA and CDR2 is YSLEER. The CDR3, as DNA: TGCGCCAGCAGCCAAGATAATAAACTTAACACTGAAGCTTTCTTT. It is translated as CASSQDNKLNTEAFF.

The rearrangement uses TRBV28 and TRBJ2-7; D is undetermined. The length of the CDR3 is 13 residues. V was pared by 6 bases and J by 0 bases, with 9 bases between. Per germline, CDR1 MDHEN and CDR2 SYDVKM. CDR3 region: CASRAPTSYEQYF. The CDR3 region has the DNA TGTGCCAGCAGGGCTCCAACCTCCTACGAGCAGTACTTC.

The chain links TRBV7-9 to TRBJ1-2; 7 bases are shared with TRBD1. CDR1 is SEHNR, CDR2 FQNEAQ, per germline (reference sequence). This CDR3 comprises 15 residues. The V and J ends lost 5 bases and 6 bases, in that order; junction bases with no gene match: 12. The CDR3 nucleotides read TGTGCCAGCAGCCCCGCCGACAGGGTTCGTAATGGCTACACCTTC. This sequence encodes CASSPADRVRNGYTF.

The rearrangement links TRBV27 to TRBJ2-1; a weak D match, TRBD2 (6 bases). Germline loops: CDR1 MNHEY, CDR2 SMNVEV (reference sequence). The CDR3 is made up of 15 amino acids. Trimming took off 7 bases at V and 5 bases at J, with 18 bases between the two ends. The CDR3 loop is CASTHWDSRHNEQFF. In DNA, the CDR3 is TGTGCCAGCACCCATTGGGACTCCCGGCACAATGAGCAGTTCTTC.

The V call is TRBV28, the J call TRBJ2-7; 7 bases agree with TRBD2. CDR3 length equals 18 residues. Germline V gene lookup returns CDR1 MDHEN and CDR2 SYDVKM. After removal of 2 bases from V and 0 bases from J, the junction contained 13 bases not matched to a gene. Here the CDR3 DNA reads TGTGCCAGCAGTTTACTCCTCTGGGGGGGATCAAGCTCCTACGAGCAGTACTTC. Translated: CASSLLLWGGSSSYEQYF.

CDR3 sequence: CASSLDQGADTQYF. As DNA, the CDR3 is TGTGCCAGCAGCTTAGACCAGGGGGCAGATACGCAGTATTTT. The rearrangement links TRBV7-9 to TRBJ2-3, with 7 bases that match TRBD1. The trim removed 1 base at V and 4 bases at J, leaving 2 bases unmatched. The CDR3 consists of 14 residues. The germline gives CDR1 SEHNR, CDR2 FQNEAQ (reference sequence).